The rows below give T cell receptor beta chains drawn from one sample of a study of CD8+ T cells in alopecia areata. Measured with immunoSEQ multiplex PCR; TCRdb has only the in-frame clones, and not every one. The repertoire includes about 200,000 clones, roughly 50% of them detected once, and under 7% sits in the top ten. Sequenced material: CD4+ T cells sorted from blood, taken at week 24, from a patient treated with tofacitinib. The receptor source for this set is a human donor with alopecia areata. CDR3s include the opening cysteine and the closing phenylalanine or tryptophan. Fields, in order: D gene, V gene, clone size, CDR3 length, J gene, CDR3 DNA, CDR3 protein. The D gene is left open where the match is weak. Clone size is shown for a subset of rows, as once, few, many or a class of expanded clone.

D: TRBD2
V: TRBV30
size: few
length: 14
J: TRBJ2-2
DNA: TGTGCCTGGAGCAATAGCGGGAACGACGGGGAGCTGTTTTTT
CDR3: CAWSNSGNDGELFF

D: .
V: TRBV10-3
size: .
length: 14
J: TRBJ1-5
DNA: TGTGCCATCAGTGAGCACACAGGGAGCCAGCCCCAGCATTTT
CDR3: CAISEHTGSQPQHF

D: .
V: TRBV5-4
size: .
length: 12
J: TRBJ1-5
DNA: TGTGCCAGCAGCTTGGACAATCAGCCCCAGCATTTT
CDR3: CASSLDNQPQHF

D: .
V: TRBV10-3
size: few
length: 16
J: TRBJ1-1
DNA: TGTGCCATCAGTGAGCCAGATAAGCTGGCAGAGGCTGAAGCTTTCTTT
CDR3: CAISEPDKLAEAEAFF

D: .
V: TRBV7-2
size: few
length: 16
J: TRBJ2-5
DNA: TGTGCCAGCAGCTCAACTCACCGGGACAACCAAGAGACCCAGTACTTC
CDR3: CASSSTHRDNQETQYF

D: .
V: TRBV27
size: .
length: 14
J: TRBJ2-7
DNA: TGTGCCAGCTCTCCCGGGGCAGGACGCTACGAGCAGTACTTC
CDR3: CASSPGAGRYEQYF

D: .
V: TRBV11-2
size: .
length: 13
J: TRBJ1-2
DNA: TGTGCCAGCAGCTTAGTCGGGGTCGGTGGCTACACCTTC
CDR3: CASSLVGVGGYTF

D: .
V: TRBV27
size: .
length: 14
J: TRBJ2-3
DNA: TGTGCCAGCAGGGTATGGGGAGGCACAGATACGCAGTATTTT
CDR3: CASRVWGGTDTQYF

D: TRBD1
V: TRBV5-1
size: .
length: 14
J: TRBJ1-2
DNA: TGCGCCAGCAGCGAGGGGACAGGCAACTATGGCTACACCTTC
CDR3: CASSEGTGNYGYTF

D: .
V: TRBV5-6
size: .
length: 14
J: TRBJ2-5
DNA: TGTGCCAGCAGCTTGGACCAGGGGTGGGAGACCCAGTACTTC
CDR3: CASSLDQGWETQYF

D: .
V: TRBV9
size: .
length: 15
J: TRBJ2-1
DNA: TGTGCCAGCAGCGTAGGGTTGGTGGGGTCGGGTGAGCAGTTCTTC
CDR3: CASSVGLVGSGEQFF

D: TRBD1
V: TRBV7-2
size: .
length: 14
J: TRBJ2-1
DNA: TGTGCCAGCATTGCCGGGACAGTCTACAATGAGCAGTTCTTC
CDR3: CASIAGTVYNEQFF

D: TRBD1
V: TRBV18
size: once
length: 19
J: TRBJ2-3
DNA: TGTGCCAGCTCGCTCTCGGGACAGGGGATACCCGAGGGCACAGATACGCAGTATTTT
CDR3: CASSLSGQGIPEGTDTQYF

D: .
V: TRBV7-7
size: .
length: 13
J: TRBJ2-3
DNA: TGTGCCAGCAGTGACTCTGACTTAGATACGCAGTATTTT
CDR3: CASSDSDLDTQYF

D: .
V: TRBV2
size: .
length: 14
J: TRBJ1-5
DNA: TGTGCCAGCAGCGGAGGGACCTCAGCTCAGCCCCAGCATTTT
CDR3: CASSGGTSAQPQHF

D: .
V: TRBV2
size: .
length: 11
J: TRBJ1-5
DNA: TGTGCCAGCAGTGGTAGGGAAACCCAGCATTTT
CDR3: CASSGRETQHF

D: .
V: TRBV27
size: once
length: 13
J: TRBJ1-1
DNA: TGTGCCAGCCAATACTCTACGAACACTGAAGCTTTCTTT
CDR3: CASQYSTNTEAFF

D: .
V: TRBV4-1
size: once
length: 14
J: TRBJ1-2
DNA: TGCGCCAGCAGCCAAGAAGAGGGGGGGTATGGCTACACCTTC
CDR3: CASSQEEGGYGYTF

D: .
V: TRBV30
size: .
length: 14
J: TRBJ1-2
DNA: TGTGCCTGGAGTTCGAGCAGGTGGTCCTATGGCTACACCTTC
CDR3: CAWSSSRWSYGYTF

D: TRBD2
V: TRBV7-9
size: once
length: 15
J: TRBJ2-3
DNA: TGTGCCAGCAGCTTAGAAGGACTAGCGGCGGATACGCAGTATTTT
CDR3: CASSLEGLAADTQYF

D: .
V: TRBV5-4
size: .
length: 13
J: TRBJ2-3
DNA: TGTGCCAGCAGCTTAGACAGCACAGATACGCAGTATTTT
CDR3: CASSLDSTDTQYF

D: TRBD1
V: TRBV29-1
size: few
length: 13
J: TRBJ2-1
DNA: TGCAGCGTAAGGGACAGGGTAGCTAGTGAGCAGTTCTTC
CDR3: CSVRDRVASEQFF

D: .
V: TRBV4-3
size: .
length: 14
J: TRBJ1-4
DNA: TGCGCCAGCAGCCAAGATCTTAGGGACGAAAAACTGTTTTTT
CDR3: CASSQDLRDEKLFF

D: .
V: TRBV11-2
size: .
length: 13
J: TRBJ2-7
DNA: TGTGCCAGCAGCGCGCAGGGGGAGGGCGAGCAGTACTTC
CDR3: CASSAQGEGEQYF

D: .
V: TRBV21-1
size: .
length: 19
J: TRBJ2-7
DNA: TGTGCCAGCAGCCCGCGATCCCGGGACAGGGTATCCCAACTAAACGAGCAGTACTTC
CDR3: CASSPRSRDRVSQLNEQYF

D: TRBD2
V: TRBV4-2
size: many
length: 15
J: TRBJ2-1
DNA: TGTGCCAGCAGCGAAAGCGGGGGGTCCTACAATGAGCAGTTCTTC
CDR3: CASSESGGSYNEQFF

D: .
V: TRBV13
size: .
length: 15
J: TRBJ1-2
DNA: TGTGCCAGCAGCGAGAAGGGGAAGGATAAGTACGGCTACACCTTC
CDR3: CASSEKGKDKYGYTF

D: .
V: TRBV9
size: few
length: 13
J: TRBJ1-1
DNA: TGTGCCAGCAGCCAACACGGGAACACTGAAGCTTTCTTT
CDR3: CASSQHGNTEAFF

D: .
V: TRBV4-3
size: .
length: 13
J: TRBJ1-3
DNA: TGCGCCAGCAGCCCCAGAACTGGAAACACCATATATTTT
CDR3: CASSPRTGNTIYF

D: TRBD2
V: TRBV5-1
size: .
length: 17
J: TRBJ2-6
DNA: TGCGCCAGCACCCAAGATCGCGGGGGAGCTGGGGCCAACGTCCTGACTTTC
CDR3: CASTQDRGGAGANVLTF

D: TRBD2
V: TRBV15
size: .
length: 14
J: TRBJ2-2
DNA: TGTGCCACCACAGCGGGGGGGAACACCGGGGAGCTGTTTTTT
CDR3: CATTAGGNTGELFF

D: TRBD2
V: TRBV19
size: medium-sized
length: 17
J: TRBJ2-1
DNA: TGTGCCAGTGCAGGGGACCGTCTAGCGGGAGTGGGTAATGAGCAGTTCTTC
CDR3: CASAGDRLAGVGNEQFF

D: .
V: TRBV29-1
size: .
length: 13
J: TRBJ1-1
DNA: TGCAGCGTTGAAGACAGGGAAGAGGGTGAAGCTTTCTTT
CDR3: CSVEDREEGEAFF

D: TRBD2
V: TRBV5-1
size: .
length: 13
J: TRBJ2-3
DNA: TGCGCCAGCAGCTTGAAGCGGGAAGATACGCAGTATTTT
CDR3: CASSLKREDTQYF

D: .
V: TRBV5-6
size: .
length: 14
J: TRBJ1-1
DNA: TGTGCCAGCAGCTTCAGGGTGGCAAACACTGAAGCTTTCTTT
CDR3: CASSFRVANTEAFF

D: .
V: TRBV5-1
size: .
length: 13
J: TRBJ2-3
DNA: TGCGCCAGCAGCTTGGCCGGCACAGATACGCAGTATTTT
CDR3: CASSLAGTDTQYF

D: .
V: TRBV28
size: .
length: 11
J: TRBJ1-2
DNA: TGTGCCAGCAGTCGGGCACATGGCTACACCTTC
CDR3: CASSRAHGYTF

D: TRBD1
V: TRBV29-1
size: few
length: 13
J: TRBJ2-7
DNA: TGCAGCGTTTCAGGGGGCGGATCCTACGAGCAGTACTTC
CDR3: CSVSGGGSYEQYF

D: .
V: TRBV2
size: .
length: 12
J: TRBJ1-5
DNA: TGTGCCAGCAGAACTGAGAGTCAGCCCCAGCATTTT
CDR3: CASRTESQPQHF

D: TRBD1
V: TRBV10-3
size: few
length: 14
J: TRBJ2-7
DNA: TGTGCCATCAGTGACAGGACAGGGAGCGACGAGCAGTACTTC
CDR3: CAISDRTGSDEQYF

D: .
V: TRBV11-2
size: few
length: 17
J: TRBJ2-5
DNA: TGTGCCAGCAGCTTAGGAGGTCAGGGGGGTTACCAAGAGACCCAGTACTTC
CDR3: CASSLGGQGGYQETQYF

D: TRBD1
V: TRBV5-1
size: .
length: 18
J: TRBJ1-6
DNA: TGCGCCAGCAGCAGATTTTCGGACAGGCCCGAAAGAAATTCACCCCTCCACTTT
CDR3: CASSRFSDRPERNSPLHF

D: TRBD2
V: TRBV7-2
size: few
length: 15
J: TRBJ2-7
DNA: TGCGCCAGCAGCCCAGCGGGAGGGATCTACTACGAGCAGTACTTC
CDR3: CASSPAGGIYYEQYF

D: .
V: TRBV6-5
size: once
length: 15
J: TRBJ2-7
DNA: TGTGCCAGCAGACGCGTTGGTGCGAGCTCCTACGAGCAGTACTTC
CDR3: CASRRVGASSYEQYF

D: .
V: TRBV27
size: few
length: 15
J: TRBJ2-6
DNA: TGTGCCAGCAGTTTGGCAGTCTCTGGGGCCAACGTCCTGACTTTC
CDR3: CASSLAVSGANVLTF

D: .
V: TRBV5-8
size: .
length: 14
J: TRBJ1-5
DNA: TGTGCCAGCCTATCCGACAGGAGCAATCAGCCCCAGCATTTT
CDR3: CASLSDRSNQPQHF